Listed below are T cell receptor beta chains from one sample, sequenced in a study of blood T cell repertoires in COVID-19. Produced via immunoSEQ multiplex PCR; TCRdb's table is partial and in-frame only. The sample lists 110,000 to 150,000 clones; about 89% were seen once. The sample consisted of peripheral blood. Source of these receptors: a man aged 60 to 75 with active or convalescent COVID-19. Both conserved end residues are part of each CDR3. D genes are given only for firm matches. Some rows mark clone size as missing; the rest say once, few, many or name a class of expanded clone.

j_gene: TRBJ2-5
v_gene: TRBV7-6
d_gene: TRBD2
abundance: .
CDR3nt: TGTGCCAGCAGCTGGCGGGAGTCAGGGATGAAAGAGACCCAGTACTTC
CDR3aa: CASSWRESGMKETQYF

j_gene: TRBJ1-6
v_gene: TRBV5-5
d_gene: .
abundance: .
CDR3nt: TGTGCCAGCAGCCAACGGGGTACCAATTCACCCCTCCACTTT
CDR3aa: CASSQRGTNSPLHF

j_gene: TRBJ1-6
v_gene: TRBV28
d_gene: .
abundance: .
CDR3nt: TGTGCCAGCAGGACCGACATAAATTCACCCCTCCACTTT
CDR3aa: CASRTDINSPLHF

j_gene: TRBJ2-5
v_gene: TRBV18
d_gene: .
abundance: .
CDR3nt: TGTGCCAGCTCACCAGTTCCCCAGGGGTCGGAGACCCAGTACTTC
CDR3aa: CASSPVPQGSETQYF

j_gene: TRBJ1-6
v_gene: TRBV12-3/TRBV12-4
d_gene: TRBD1
abundance: once
CDR3nt: TGTGCCAGCAGTTTAGCATGGGACAGTCTCCCCCACTTT
CDR3aa: CASSLAWDSLPHF

j_gene: TRBJ2-1
v_gene: TRBV3-1/TRBV3-2
d_gene: .
abundance: .
CDR3nt: TGTGCCAGCATGATGGAACCGGGCAGGGCCTACAATGAGCAGTTCTTC
CDR3aa: CASMMEPGRAYNEQFF

j_gene: TRBJ1-4
v_gene: TRBV5-1
d_gene: TRBD1
abundance: .
CDR3nt: TGCGCCAGCAGCTTTGCCGGGGGACAGGAAAATGAAAAACTGTTTTTT
CDR3aa: CASSFAGGQENEKLFF

j_gene: TRBJ2-6
v_gene: TRBV5-4
d_gene: TRBD2
abundance: .
CDR3nt: TGTGCCAGCAGCCAAGCGGGATCCAGCTCTGGGGCCAACGTCCTGACTTTC
CDR3aa: CASSQAGSSSGANVLTF

j_gene: TRBJ2-1
v_gene: TRBV7-2
d_gene: .
abundance: .
CDR3nt: TGTGCCAGCAGCTTATCAAGGGGGGGCTTACACAATGAGCAGTTCTTC
CDR3aa: CASSLSRGGLHNEQFF

j_gene: TRBJ2-7
v_gene: TRBV6-6
d_gene: .
abundance: .
CDR3nt: TGTGCCAGCACGAGAGGGAGCGTTGGCGAGCAGTACTTC
CDR3aa: CASTRGSVGEQYF

j_gene: TRBJ2-3
v_gene: TRBV18
d_gene: TRBD2
abundance: .
CDR3nt: TGTGCCAGCTCACCACCTCAACTAGCGGGAGGTGGGAGTACAGATACGCAGTATTTT
CDR3aa: CASSPPQLAGGGSTDTQYF

j_gene: TRBJ1-2
v_gene: TRBV9
d_gene: TRBD1
abundance: .
CDR3nt: TGTGCCAGCAGGGGACTAGGAGGGACAGGGGATGGCTACACCTTC
CDR3aa: CASRGLGGTGDGYTF

j_gene: TRBJ2-7
v_gene: TRBV6-5
d_gene: TRBD1
abundance: .
CDR3nt: TGTGCCAGCACCCCGGGACAGGGAGGGGAGCAGTACTTC
CDR3aa: CASTPGQGGEQYF

j_gene: TRBJ2-1
v_gene: TRBV19
d_gene: .
abundance: .
CDR3nt: TGTGCCAGTAGTACAAAAGGGGGCTCCTACAATGAGCAGTTCTTC
CDR3aa: CASSTKGGSYNEQFF

j_gene: TRBJ2-2
v_gene: TRBV1
d_gene: .
abundance: .
CDR3nt: TGCACCAGCAGCCAAACCGGGGGTAAGAACACCGGGGAGCTGTTTTTT
CDR3aa: CTSSQTGGKNTGELFF

j_gene: TRBJ1-3
v_gene: TRBV18
d_gene: TRBD1
abundance: .
CDR3nt: TGTGCCAGCTCACCAAACAAACCAGGGGGCCACTCTGGAAACACCATATATTTT
CDR3aa: CASSPNKPGGHSGNTIYF

j_gene: TRBJ1-5
v_gene: TRBV29-1
d_gene: .
abundance: .
CDR3nt: TGCAGCGTCCGACTATCGAGCAATCAGCCCCAGCATTTT
CDR3aa: CSVRLSSNQPQHF

j_gene: TRBJ1-1
v_gene: TRBV18
d_gene: .
abundance: .
CDR3nt: TGTGCCAGCTCACCACCGACAGGTTGGACCACTGAAGCTTTCTTT
CDR3aa: CASSPPTGWTTEAFF

j_gene: TRBJ1-5
v_gene: TRBV28
d_gene: .
abundance: .
CDR3nt: TGTGCCAGCAGTTCCCGGTCGGGTTTCAATCAGCCCCAGCATTTT
CDR3aa: CASSSRSGFNQPQHF

j_gene: TRBJ2-2
v_gene: TRBV7-2
d_gene: .
abundance: .
CDR3nt: TGTGCCAGCAGCCCCCCCGCGAACACCGGGGAGCTGTTTTTT
CDR3aa: CASSPPANTGELFF

j_gene: TRBJ2-5
v_gene: TRBV4-1
d_gene: TRBD2
abundance: .
CDR3nt: TGCGCCAGCAGGAAAATAGCGGGGGGGCAGGAGACCCAGTACTTC
CDR3aa: CASRKIAGGQETQYF

j_gene: TRBJ2-7
v_gene: TRBV5-1
d_gene: TRBD2
abundance: few
CDR3nt: TGCGCCAGCAGCTTGGGGAGCGGGGGCTCCTACGAGCAGTACTTC
CDR3aa: CASSLGSGGSYEQYF

j_gene: TRBJ1-1
v_gene: TRBV4-3
d_gene: TRBD1
abundance: once
CDR3nt: TGCGCCAGCAGCCAGAGAACAGGGGACACTGAAGCTTTCTTT
CDR3aa: CASSQRTGDTEAFF

j_gene: TRBJ2-7
v_gene: TRBV28
d_gene: .
abundance: .
CDR3nt: TGTGCCAGCAACAAGCAGGGAATGTGGCAGTACTTC
CDR3aa: CASNKQGMWQYF

j_gene: TRBJ1-6
v_gene: TRBV4-3
d_gene: .
abundance: .
CDR3nt: TGCGCCAGCAGCCAAGATAAAAGGAGCACCTATAATTCACCCCTCCACTTT
CDR3aa: CASSQDKRSTYNSPLHF

j_gene: TRBJ2-3
v_gene: TRBV19
d_gene: TRBD2
abundance: .
CDR3nt: TGTGCCAGTAGTAGCGGACTAGCGGGGGGGAAGGGCACAGATACGCAGTATTTT
CDR3aa: CASSSGLAGGKGTDTQYF

j_gene: TRBJ1-2
v_gene: TRBV4-3
d_gene: .
abundance: .
CDR3nt: TGCGCCAGCAGCCAAGTCGGCACTAATGGCTACACCTTC
CDR3aa: CASSQVGTNGYTF

j_gene: TRBJ1-5
v_gene: TRBV6-5
d_gene: .
abundance: .
CDR3nt: TGTGCCAGCAGTCCGAGGGTGGGAAATCAGCCCCAGCATTTT
CDR3aa: CASSPRVGNQPQHF

j_gene: TRBJ2-1
v_gene: TRBV3-1/TRBV3-2
d_gene: .
abundance: .
CDR3nt: TGTGCCAGCAGCTTGGGACTAGGGGGCGATGAGCAGTTCTTC
CDR3aa: CASSLGLGGDEQFF

j_gene: TRBJ2-7
v_gene: TRBV5-1
d_gene: .
abundance: .
CDR3nt: TGCGCCAGCAGCCCCGGGACAACCTACGAGCAGTACTTC
CDR3aa: CASSPGTTYEQYF

j_gene: TRBJ2-7
v_gene: TRBV5-1
d_gene: .
abundance: few
CDR3nt: TGCGCCAGCAGCTTGGACAAATACGAGCAGTACTTC
CDR3aa: CASSLDKYEQYF

j_gene: TRBJ2-7
v_gene: TRBV11-3
d_gene: TRBD1
abundance: .
CDR3nt: TGTGCCAGCAGCTTCCGGGACAGGGGTGGTAAGCAGTACTTC
CDR3aa: CASSFRDRGGKQYF

j_gene: TRBJ2-3
v_gene: TRBV3-1/TRBV3-2
d_gene: .
abundance: .
CDR3nt: TGTGCCAGCAGCCAAGACGTGAGGGAGCAGTATTTT
CDR3aa: CASSQDVREQYF

j_gene: TRBJ1-2
v_gene: TRBV11-2
d_gene: TRBD1
abundance: .
CDR3nt: TGTGCCAGCAGCTTTCCGGGACAGGGGGCGCTGGGAGACTATGGCTACACCTTC
CDR3aa: CASSFPGQGALGDYGYTF

j_gene: TRBJ2-2
v_gene: TRBV14
d_gene: .
abundance: .
CDR3nt: TGTGCCAGCAGCCTCTTGACCTCGGGCACCGGGGAGCTGTTTTTT
CDR3aa: CASSLLTSGTGELFF

j_gene: TRBJ1-6
v_gene: TRBV19
d_gene: TRBD1
abundance: .
CDR3nt: TGTGCCAGTAGTTTTGCCGGGACAGTTAATTCACCCCTCCACTTT
CDR3aa: CASSFAGTVNSPLHF

j_gene: TRBJ1-2
v_gene: TRBV7-2
d_gene: .
abundance: .
CDR3nt: TGTGCCAGCAGTCTGACTCCCCAAACAGGAGGGCGGGGCTACACCTTC
CDR3aa: CASSLTPQTGGRGYTF

j_gene: TRBJ2-7
v_gene: TRBV15
d_gene: TRBD1
abundance: .
CDR3nt: TGTGCCACCAGCCCGGGACAGGGGTTCTACGAGCAGTACTTC
CDR3aa: CATSPGQGFYEQYF

j_gene: TRBJ2-7
v_gene: TRBV11-1
d_gene: TRBD2
abundance: .
CDR3nt: TGTGCCAGCAGCCCAGGACTAGCGGGAGTGAACCACGAGCAGTACTTC
CDR3aa: CASSPGLAGVNHEQYF

j_gene: TRBJ2-3
v_gene: TRBV4-2
d_gene: .
abundance: .
CDR3nt: TGTGCCAGCAGCCAAGAGGGGGCGTCGCGACCAGATACGCAGTATTTT
CDR3aa: CASSQEGASRPDTQYF

j_gene: TRBJ2-7
v_gene: TRBV4-2
d_gene: TRBD2
abundance: .
CDR3nt: TGTGCCAGCAGCCAACGGGACAGGGGACTAGCGGGGGGTTACGAGCAGTACTTC
CDR3aa: CASSQRDRGLAGGYEQYF

j_gene: TRBJ2-1
v_gene: TRBV5-4
d_gene: .
abundance: .
CDR3nt: TGTGCCAGCAGCTTGGATAGTATGGTTGAGCAGTTCTTC
CDR3aa: CASSLDSMVEQFF